The rows below give T cell receptor beta chains drawn from one sample of a study of regulatory T cells in long-lasting Graves disease. MiXCR, applied by TCRdb to the multiplex PCR reads, yields one record per CDR3 protein. The sample yields roughly 220,000 distinct CDR3 sequences, around 17% seen once. The sequencing here drew on peripheral blood mononuclear cells (PBMCs), taken at new diagnosis, from a patient treated with antithyroid drugs. These receptor sequences come from a female donor with Graves disease. Both conserved end residues are part of each CDR3. A D gene is named only where the DNA matches it firmly. Clone sizes are given selectively: once, few, many, or a class where the clone is expanded.

d_gene: TRBD2; abundance: few; j_gene: TRBJ2-3; v_gene: TRBV14; CDR3nt: TGTGCCAGCAGCCGACGAATACTAGCGGGAGTCTCCCTTAGCACAGATACGCAGTATTTT; CDR3aa: CASSRRILAGVSLSTDTQYF
d_gene: TRBD2; abundance: many; j_gene: TRBJ2-3; v_gene: TRBV7-2; CDR3nt: TGTGCCAGCAGCCCCCGCGGGAGCGGGACAGATACGCAGTATTTT; CDR3aa: CASSPRGSGTDTQYF
d_gene: .; abundance: many; j_gene: TRBJ1-1; v_gene: TRBV10-2; CDR3nt: TGCGCCAGCAGTGAGTCTGCAGCCATGAACACTGAAGCTTTCTTT; CDR3aa: CASSESAAMNTEAFF
d_gene: .; abundance: many; j_gene: TRBJ2-7; v_gene: TRBV6-2/TRBV6-3; CDR3nt: TGTGCCAGCAGTGAGGGGACAACCGAGATCTACGAGCAGTACTTC; CDR3aa: CASSEGTTEIYEQYF
d_gene: .; abundance: many; j_gene: TRBJ2-7; v_gene: TRBV28; CDR3nt: TGTGCCAGCAGTTTTTCTCGGCAGCAGCCCTACGAGCAGTACTTC; CDR3aa: CASSFSRQQPYEQYF
d_gene: TRBD2; abundance: many; j_gene: TRBJ2-3; v_gene: TRBV6-5; CDR3nt: TGTGCCAGCAGTTACCCCAGCGGGAACACCCCAGATACGCAGTATTTT; CDR3aa: CASSYPSGNTPDTQYF
d_gene: TRBD2; abundance: many; j_gene: TRBJ2-1; v_gene: TRBV6-2/TRBV6-3; CDR3nt: TGTGCCAGCAGTTCCCGAGGACTAGCGGGAGTCAATGAGCAGTTCTTC; CDR3aa: CASSSRGLAGVNEQFF
d_gene: TRBD2; abundance: .; j_gene: TRBJ2-7; v_gene: TRBV2; CDR3nt: TGTGCCAGACGACTAGCGGGCTACGAGCAGTACTTC; CDR3aa: CARRLAGYEQYF
d_gene: .; abundance: many; j_gene: TRBJ2-5; v_gene: TRBV9; CDR3nt: TGTGCCAGCAGCTCAGAAGAGGGCGAGGAGACCCAGTACTTC; CDR3aa: CASSSEEGEETQYF
d_gene: .; abundance: many; j_gene: TRBJ1-4; v_gene: TRBV12-3/TRBV12-4; CDR3nt: TGTGCCAGCAGTCTGACGGGGGTTGAAAAACTGTTTTTT; CDR3aa: CASSLTGVEKLFF
d_gene: .; abundance: many; j_gene: TRBJ1-2; v_gene: TRBV28; CDR3nt: TGTGCCAGCAGTTCCGGGAGGGGCTACACCTTC; CDR3aa: CASSSGRGYTF
d_gene: TRBD2; abundance: many; j_gene: TRBJ2-1; v_gene: TRBV19; CDR3nt: TGTGCCAGTAGTATGAGGGGCCCGAGTCGCCGGGAGGGCCACCGGTGGAATGAGCAGTTCTTC; CDR3aa: CASSMRGPSRREGHRWNEQFF
d_gene: .; abundance: many; j_gene: TRBJ1-6; v_gene: TRBV30; CDR3nt: TGTGCCTGGAGAACGACCGAGAGCTCCTATAATTCACCCCTCCACTTT; CDR3aa: CAWRTTESSYNSPLHF
d_gene: .; abundance: .; j_gene: TRBJ2-7; v_gene: TRBV5-4; CDR3nt: TGTGCCAGCAGCTTCGCGGGACCCAATCTCGGGTACGAGCAGTACTTC; CDR3aa: CASSFAGPNLGYEQYF